The present entry profiles one T cell receptor beta chain with its context. The antigen remains unidentified. This sample was included in a study of cytotoxic CD8 clonotypes in ibrutinib-treated CLL. Whole-study results and caveats: While tracking circulating CD8+ T-cell counts, baseline clonality exceeded that of age-matched healthy donors. Rare overall, public clonotypes shrank or held steady under therapy. Clonality increased at ibrutinib response and stayed stable in sustained remission. At progression, however, it fell back toward baseline.

Sequenced by immunoSEQ multiplex PCR; TCRdb stores in-frame clones only, minus some. In the table there are 25,000 to 30,000 clones, almost 85% of which are singletons. The CDR3 contains 11 residues. Trimming cost V 4 bases and J 5 bases, with 8 bases left between them. Germline CDR1 is SQVTM and CDR2 is ANQGSEA. This TCR was sampled from a human donor with chronic lymphocytic leukemia. The sample was PBMCs, taken after 24 months of ibrutinib treatment. The rearrangement joins TRBV29-1 to TRBJ2-5; D not resolved. CDR3 protein: CSVVFTETQYF. In nucleotides, the CDR3 is TGCAGCGTTGTCTTTACCGAGACCCAGTACTTC.